This paragraph reports one T cell receptor beta chain. Seattle cases were enrolled at active infection and followed longitudinally. V lost 3 bases and J lost 8; bases outside the gene matches: 6. The germline V gene encodes CDR1 SGHRS and CDR2 YFSETQ. This CDR3 has 14 amino acids. The data stem from a study of blood T cell repertoires in COVID-19. Study-level background: From the United States, Italy and Spain came samples of acute and convalescent COVID-19. Nucleic acid was either cDNA or gDNA, and it came from T cells, B-cell-depleted T cells, or PBMCs.

Authors' methods: For nucleated cells, counts were estimated from reference gene primer amplification. Some clones are missing from TCRdb's copy, which holds only in-frame ones; the method was immunoSEQ multiplex PCR. D and trimming come from the DNA, and the V and J calls and clone size come from that table. The table includes about 180,000 clones, over 75% detected once. V gene TRBV5-1 combines with J gene TRBJ2-1, with 9 bases that match TRBD1. Sequencing input: peripheral blood. This TCR was recovered from an elderly man with COVID-19, enrolled during active disease. The CDR3 nucleotides read TGCGCCAGCAGCTCAGGGACAGGGACTGATGAGCAGTTCTTC. It yields the protein CASSSGTGTDEQFF. The full variable domain, completed using reference TRBV5-1 and TRBJ2-1, is KAGVTQTPRYLIKTRGQQVTLSCSPISGHRSVSWYQQTPGQGLQFLFEYFSETQRNKGNFPGRFSGRQFSNSRSEMNVSTLELGDSALYLCASSSGTGTDEQFFGPGTRLTVL.